The rows below give T cell receptor beta chains drawn from one sample of a study of metastatic and nonmetastatic thyroid tumors. Through MiXCR, TCRdb re-clonotyped the PCR reads. In the table there are just over 20,000 clones, roughly 12% of which are singletons. The sample was blood. Source of these receptors: a female donor with papillary thyroid cancer or a benign thyroid nodule (not recorded which). Some clones in this sample may be carry-over from other donors' samples. Both conserved end residues are part of each CDR3. Fields, in order: D gene, J gene, clone size, V gene, CDR3 DNA, CDR3 protein. The D gene is left open where the match is weak. The size of a clone is reported for some rows only, either as once, few or many, or as a class for expanded clones.

-	TRBJ1-1	-	TRBV18	TGTGCCAGCACGCCGAACAGGGACACTGAAGCTTTCTTT	CASTPNRDTEAFF
-	TRBJ1-5	-	TRBV28	TGTGCCAGCAGACCTCTCAATCGTCCCCAGCATTTT	CASRPLNRPQHF
-	TRBJ2-2	-	TRBV6-1	TGTGCCAGCTACAGATCCTTAGAGGGAGACGGGGAGCTGTTTTTT	CASYRSLEGDGELFF
-	TRBJ2-1	few	TRBV6-6	TGTGCCTGCTCGGGACAGTCTAAAACTAGCGGCTTGTACAATGAGCAGTTCTTC	CACSGQSKTSGLYNEQFF
TRBD1	TRBJ1-1	many	TRBV4-3	TGCGCCAGCAGCCAAGAAGGAAGCACAGGGGTAATCACTGAAGCTTTCTTT	CASSQEGSTGVITEAFF
-	TRBJ1-1	many	TRBV18	TGTGCCAGCTCACCAATGTTGAACACTGAAGCTTTCTTT	CASSPMLNTEAFF
-	TRBJ2-1	many	TRBV7-9	TGTGCCAGCAGCTTAGCCGGCAGTCCGAGGGATGAGCAGTTCTTC	CASSLAGSPRDEQFF
-	TRBJ1-2	medium-sized	TRBV27	TGTGCCAGCAGTCCCATAGGGACGGTTCAATATGGCTACACCTTC	CASSPIGTVQYGYTF
-	TRBJ1-3	many	TRBV13	TGTGCCAGCAGCTCGTTACAGGGCTTCTCTGGAAACACCATATATTTT	CASSSLQGFSGNTIYF
-	TRBJ2-7	-	TRBV4-1	TGCGCCAGCAGCCATGGACAAGGGAGCTCCTACGAGCAGTACTTC	CASSHGQGSSYEQYF
-	TRBJ1-2	-	TRBV27	TGTGCCAGCAGCCGTAAGGCCGGGACGGCCAGCCCTGGCTACACCTTC	CASSRKAGTASPGYTF
-	TRBJ2-6	many	TRBV9	TGTGCCAGCAGCGTAGACCTAGAGGGCGGTGACTCTGGGGCCAACGTCCTGACTTTC	CASSVDLEGGDSGANVLTF
-	TRBJ2-2	-	TRBV3-1	TGTGCCAGCAGCCAAGGAGAGGGCAGGGGTGGGTTGAACACCGGGGAGCTGTTTTTT	CASSQGEGRGGLNTGELFF
TRBD1	TRBJ1-1	many	TRBV5-1	TGCGCCAGCAGCTTGGAGGGGGCAAGGGCCATCGCTGAAGCTTTCTTT	CASSLEGARAIAEAFF